These 6 T cell receptor beta chains were sequenced from one sample in a study of blood T cell repertoires in COVID-19. Some clones are missing from TCRdb's copy, which holds only in-frame ones; the method was immunoSEQ multiplex PCR. The data show 400,000 to 500,000 clones, with around nine tenths seen just once and about 1.5% held by the top ten. Input material: PBMCs or T cells enriched from blood (not recorded which). Every receptor here comes from a woman between 18 and 30 years old who had been exposed to COVID-19.

This chain joins TRBV9 and TRBJ2-1; 11 positions match TRBD2. Per the germline V gene, CDR1 is SGDLS and CDR2 is YYNGEE. The CDR3 has 15 residues. The V gene end was trimmed by 4 bases and the J gene end by 9 bases; junction bases not matched to a gene: 9. CDR3 in amino acids: CASSPVAGGPGEQFF. The DNA of the CDR3 is TGTGCCAGCAGCCCTGTAGCGGGGGGGCCAGGTGAGCAGTTCTTC.

This clone was seen just once. This chain links TRBV27 with TRBJ2-5, with 9 bases matching TRBD1. With V trimmed by 8 bases and J by 3 bases, 10 bases remained unmatched. This CDR3 comprises 15 residues. In germline, CDR1 is MNHEY, CDR2 SMNVEV (reference sequence). The CDR3 bases are TGTGCCAGCGGACACCGGGACAGGGTAGAAGAGACCCAGTACTTC. It codes for CASGHRDRVEETQYF.

The chain recombines TRBV14 with TRBJ2-1, with D possibly being TRBD2 (5 bases). The CDR3 contains 13 residues. The V end was cut by 0 bases, the J end by 9 bases, with 9 bases between. CDR1 is SGHDN and CDR2 is FVKESK in the germline V gene. The CDR3 sequence is CASSQDRGSEQFF. Written as DNA, the CDR3 is TGTGCCAGCAGCCAAGATCGGGGTAGTGAGCAGTTCTTC.

This clone was observed a handful of times. V is TRBV27 and J is TRBJ2-1, with 12 nucleotides matching TRBD2. The CDR3 loop spans 16 amino acids. J was trimmed by 5 bases and V by 5 bases; bases with no gene match: 7. CDR1 is MNHEY and CDR2 is SMNVEV in the germline V gene (reference sequence). CDR3 in amino acids: CASSLLLAGGNNEQFF. The CDR3 DNA follows: TGTGCCAGCAGTCTCCTTCTAGCGGGAGGGAACAATGAGCAGTTCTTC.

This chain links TRBV28 with TRBJ1-4, with 8 bases identical to TRBD1. The CDR3 has 13 residues. Germline loops: CDR1 MDHEN, CDR2 SYDVKM. Trimming took 9 bases from V and 6 from J; bases not matched to a gene: 6. CDR3 sequence (DNA): TGTGCCAGTCAGGGGGCGCCTGATGAAAAACTGTTTTTT. This gives the protein CASQGAPDEKLFF.

J is TRBJ2-1 and V is TRBV7-3; tentative D call: TRBD2 (5 bases). The CDR3 contains 16 residues. V gave up 4 bases and J gave up 6 bases, with 19 bases separating them. Germline CDR1 and CDR2: SGHTA and FQGTGA. The CDR3: CASSSRTGISPNEQFF. The CDR3 nucleotides are TGTGCCAGCAGCTCCCGGACCGGGATCTCGCCCAATGAGCAGTTCTTC.